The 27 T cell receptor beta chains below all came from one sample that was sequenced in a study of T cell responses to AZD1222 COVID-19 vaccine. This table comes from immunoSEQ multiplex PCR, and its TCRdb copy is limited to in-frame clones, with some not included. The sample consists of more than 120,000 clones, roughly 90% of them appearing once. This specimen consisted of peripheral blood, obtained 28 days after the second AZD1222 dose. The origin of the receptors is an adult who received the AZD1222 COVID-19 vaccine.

The CDR3 nucleotides read TGTGCCAGCAGTGTTGGAAGGGCTGAAGCTTTCTTT. Protein product: CASSVGRAEAFF. The chain combines TRBV25-1 with TRBJ1-1; D not certain. The CDR3 sequence is 12 residues long. Per germline, CDR1 MGHDK and CDR2 SYGVNS. V was trimmed by 4 bases and J by 6 bases, leaving 9 bases between them.

The CDR3 DNA reads as TGTGCCAGCAGCCAGGGCTTTAATGGTGAGCAGTTCTTC. Translating gives CASSQGFNGEQFF. The V and J genes are TRBV4-2 and TRBJ2-1; D remains ambiguous. The CDR3 consists of 13 residues. The germline gives CDR1 LGHNA, CDR2 YNFKEQ. V was cut by 3 bases and J by 9 bases, with 12 bases left in between.

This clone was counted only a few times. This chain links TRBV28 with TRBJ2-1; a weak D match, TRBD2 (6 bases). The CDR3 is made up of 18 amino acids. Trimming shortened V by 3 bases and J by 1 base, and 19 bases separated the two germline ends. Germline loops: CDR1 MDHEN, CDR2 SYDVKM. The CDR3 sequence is CASSFPVGEVQSYNEQFF. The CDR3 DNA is TGTGCCAGCAGTTTTCCGGTAGGGGAGGTTCAGTCCTACAATGAGCAGTTCTTC.

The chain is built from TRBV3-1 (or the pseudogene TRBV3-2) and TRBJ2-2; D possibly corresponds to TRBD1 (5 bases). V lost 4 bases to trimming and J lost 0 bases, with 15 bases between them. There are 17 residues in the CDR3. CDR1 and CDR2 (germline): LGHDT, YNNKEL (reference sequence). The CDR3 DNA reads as TGTGCCAGCAGCCGAAGAACCGGACATACGAACACCGGGGAGCTGTTTTTT. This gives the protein CASSRRTGHTNTGELFF.

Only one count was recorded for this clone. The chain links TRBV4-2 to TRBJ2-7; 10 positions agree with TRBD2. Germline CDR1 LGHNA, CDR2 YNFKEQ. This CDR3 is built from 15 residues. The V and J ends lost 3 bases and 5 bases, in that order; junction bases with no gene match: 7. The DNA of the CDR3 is TGTGCCAGCAGCCACGAGCGGGAGGGCCTCCACGAGCAGTACTTC. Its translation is CASSHEREGLHEQYF.

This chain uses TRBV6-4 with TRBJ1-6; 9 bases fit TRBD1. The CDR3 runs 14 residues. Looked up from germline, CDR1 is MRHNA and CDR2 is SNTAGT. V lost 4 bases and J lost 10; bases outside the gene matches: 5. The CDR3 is CASSVRTGDSPLHF. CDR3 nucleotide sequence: TGTGCCAGCAGTGTCAGGACAGGGGACTCACCCCTCCACTTT.

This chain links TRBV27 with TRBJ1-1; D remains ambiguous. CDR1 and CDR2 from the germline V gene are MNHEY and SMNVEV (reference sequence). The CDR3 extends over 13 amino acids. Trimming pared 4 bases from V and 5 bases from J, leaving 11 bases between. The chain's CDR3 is CASSSHSGTEAFF. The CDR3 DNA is TGTGCCAGCAGTTCGCACAGCGGGACTGAAGCTTTCTTT.

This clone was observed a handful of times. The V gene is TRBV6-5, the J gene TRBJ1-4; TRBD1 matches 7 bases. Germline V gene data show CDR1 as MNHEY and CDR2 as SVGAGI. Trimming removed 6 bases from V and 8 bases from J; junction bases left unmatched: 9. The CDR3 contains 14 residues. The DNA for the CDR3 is TGTGCCAGCAGCCTCAGGGGGTATATGGAAAAACTGTTTTTT. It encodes CASSLRGYMEKLFF.

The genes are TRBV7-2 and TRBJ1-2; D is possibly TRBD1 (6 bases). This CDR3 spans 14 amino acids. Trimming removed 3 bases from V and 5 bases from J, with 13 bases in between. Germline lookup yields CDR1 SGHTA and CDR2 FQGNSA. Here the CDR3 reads CASSLYRVEYGYTF. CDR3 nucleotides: TGTGCCAGCAGCTTGTACAGGGTTGAATATGGCTACACCTTC.

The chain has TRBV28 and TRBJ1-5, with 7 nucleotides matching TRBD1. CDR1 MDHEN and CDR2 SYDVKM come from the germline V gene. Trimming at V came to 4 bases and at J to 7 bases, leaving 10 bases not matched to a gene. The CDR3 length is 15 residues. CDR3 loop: CASSSPTGWEQPQHF. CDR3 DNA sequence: TGTGCCAGCAGTTCCCCGACAGGGTGGGAACAGCCCCAGCATTTT.

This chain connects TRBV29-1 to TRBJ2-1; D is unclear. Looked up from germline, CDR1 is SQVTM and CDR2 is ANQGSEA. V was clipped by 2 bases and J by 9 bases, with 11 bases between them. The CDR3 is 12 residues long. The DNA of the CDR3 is TGCAGCGTTGAACCCCTACCCGGTGAGCAGTTCTTC. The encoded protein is CSVEPLPGEQFF.

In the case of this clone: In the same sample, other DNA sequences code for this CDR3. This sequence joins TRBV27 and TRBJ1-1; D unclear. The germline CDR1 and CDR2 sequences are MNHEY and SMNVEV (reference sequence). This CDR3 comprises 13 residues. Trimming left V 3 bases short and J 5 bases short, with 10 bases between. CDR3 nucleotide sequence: TGTGCCAGCAGTTTCCCAGGCAGTACTGAAGCTTTCTTT. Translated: CASSFPGSTEAFF.

The CDR3 bases are TGCGCCAGCAGCCTCCGGGACGGGAACACTGAAGCTTTCTTT. It translates to CASSLRDGNTEAFF. The chain uses TRBV4-3 and TRBJ1-1, with D perhaps TRBD1 (5 bases). The CDR3 sequence is 14 residues long. Trimming took 4 bases from V and 1 from J, leaving 10 bases between them. Germline loops: CDR1 LGHNA, CDR2 YSLEER.

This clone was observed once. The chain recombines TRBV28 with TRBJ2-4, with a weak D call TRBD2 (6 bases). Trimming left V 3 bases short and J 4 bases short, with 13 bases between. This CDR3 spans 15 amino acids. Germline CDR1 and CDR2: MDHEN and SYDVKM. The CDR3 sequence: CASSLAGDSKNIQYF. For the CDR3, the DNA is TGTGCCAGCAGTTTGGCCGGGGACTCAAAAAACATTCAGTACTTC. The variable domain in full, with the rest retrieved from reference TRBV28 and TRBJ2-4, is DVKVTQSSRYLVKRTGEKVFLECVQDMDHENMFWYRQDPGLGLRLIYFSYDVKMKEKGDIPEGYSVSREKKERFSLILESASTNQTSMYLCASSLAGDSKNIQYFGAGTRLSVL.

CDR3 loop: CASSTRDTPYGYTF. The CDR3 nucleotides read TGTGCCAGCAGTACCCGGGACACTCCCTATGGCTACACCTTC. The J gene is TRBJ1-2, the V gene TRBV6-6, with a tentative D call TRBD1 (6 bases). In germline, CDR1 is MNHNY, CDR2 SVGAGI (reference sequence). The CDR3 consists of 14 residues. The V end was cut by 5 bases, the J end by 4 bases, with 14 bases between.

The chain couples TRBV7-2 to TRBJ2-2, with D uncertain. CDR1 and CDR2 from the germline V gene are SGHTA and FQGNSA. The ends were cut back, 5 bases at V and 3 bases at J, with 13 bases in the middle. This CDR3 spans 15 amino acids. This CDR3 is CASSPLRQDTGELFF. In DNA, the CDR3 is TGTGCCAGCAGCCCCCTACGGCAGGACACCGGGGAGCTGTTTTTT.

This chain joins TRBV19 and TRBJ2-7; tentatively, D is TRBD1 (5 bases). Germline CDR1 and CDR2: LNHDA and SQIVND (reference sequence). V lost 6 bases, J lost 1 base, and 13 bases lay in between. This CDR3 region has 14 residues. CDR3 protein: CASRYGHRSYEQYF. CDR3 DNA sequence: TGTGCCAGTAGGTACGGACACCGATCCTACGAGCAGTACTTC.

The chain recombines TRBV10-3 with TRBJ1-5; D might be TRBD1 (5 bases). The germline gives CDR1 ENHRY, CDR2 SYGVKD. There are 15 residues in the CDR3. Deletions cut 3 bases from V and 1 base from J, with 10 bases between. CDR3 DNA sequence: TGTGCCATCAGTGAAGCAGGGTTGAGCAATCAGCCCCAGCATTTT. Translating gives CAISEAGLSNQPQHF.

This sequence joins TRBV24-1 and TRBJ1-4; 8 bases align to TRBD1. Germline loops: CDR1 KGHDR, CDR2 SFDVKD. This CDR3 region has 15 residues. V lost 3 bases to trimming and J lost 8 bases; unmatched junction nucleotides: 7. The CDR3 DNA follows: TGTGCCACCAGTGATCCCGGACAGGGCGACGAAAAACTGTTTTTT. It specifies CATSDPGQGDEKLFF.

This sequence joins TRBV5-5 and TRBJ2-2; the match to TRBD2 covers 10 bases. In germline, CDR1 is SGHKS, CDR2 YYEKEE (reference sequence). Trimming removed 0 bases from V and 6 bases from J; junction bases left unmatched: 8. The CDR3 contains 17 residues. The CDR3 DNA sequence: TGTGCCAGCAGCTTGGAGCTAGCGGGAGTCGAGGCCGGGGAGCTGTTTTTT. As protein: CASSLELAGVEAGELFF.

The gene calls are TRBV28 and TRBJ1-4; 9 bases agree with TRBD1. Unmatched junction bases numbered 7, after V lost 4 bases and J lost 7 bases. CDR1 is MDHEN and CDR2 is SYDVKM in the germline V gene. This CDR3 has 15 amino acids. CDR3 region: CASSSSGTGSEKLFF. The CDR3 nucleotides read TGTGCCAGCAGTTCATCCGGGACAGGGTCTGAAAAACTGTTTTTT.

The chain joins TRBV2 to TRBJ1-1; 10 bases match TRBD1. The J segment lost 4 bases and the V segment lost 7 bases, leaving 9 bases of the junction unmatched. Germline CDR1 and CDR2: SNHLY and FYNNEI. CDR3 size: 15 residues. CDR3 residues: CASNLGQGISTEAFF. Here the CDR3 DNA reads TGTGCCAGCAATCTGGGACAGGGGATCAGCACTGAAGCTTTCTTT.

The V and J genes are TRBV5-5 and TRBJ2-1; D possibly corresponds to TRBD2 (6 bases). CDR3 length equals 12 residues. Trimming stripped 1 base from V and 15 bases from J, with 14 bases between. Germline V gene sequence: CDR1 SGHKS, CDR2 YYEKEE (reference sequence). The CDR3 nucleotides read TGTGCCAGCAGCTTGATCCAGGGAGGTTCGTTCTTC. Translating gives CASSLIQGGSFF.

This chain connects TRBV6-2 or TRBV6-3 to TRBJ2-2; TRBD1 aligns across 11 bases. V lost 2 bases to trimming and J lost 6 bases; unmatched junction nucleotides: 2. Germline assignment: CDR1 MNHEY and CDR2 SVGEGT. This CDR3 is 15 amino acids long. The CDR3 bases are TGTGCCAGCAGTTACATGGGACAGGGGGCCGGGGAGCTGTTTTTT. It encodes CASSYMGQGAGELFF.

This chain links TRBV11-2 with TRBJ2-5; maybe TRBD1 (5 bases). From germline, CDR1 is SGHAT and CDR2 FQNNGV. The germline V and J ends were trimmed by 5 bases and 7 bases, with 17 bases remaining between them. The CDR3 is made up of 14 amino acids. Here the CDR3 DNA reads TGTGCCAGCAGCCAAGAAGGGGTTGGCGGGACCCAGTACTTC. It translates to CASSQEGVGGTQYF.

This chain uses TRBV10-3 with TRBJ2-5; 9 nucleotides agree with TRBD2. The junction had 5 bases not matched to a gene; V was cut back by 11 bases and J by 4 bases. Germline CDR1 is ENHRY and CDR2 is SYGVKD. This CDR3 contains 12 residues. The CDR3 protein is CASAGGGETQYF. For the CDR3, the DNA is TGTGCCTCAGCGGGAGGAGGAGAGACCCAGTACTTC.

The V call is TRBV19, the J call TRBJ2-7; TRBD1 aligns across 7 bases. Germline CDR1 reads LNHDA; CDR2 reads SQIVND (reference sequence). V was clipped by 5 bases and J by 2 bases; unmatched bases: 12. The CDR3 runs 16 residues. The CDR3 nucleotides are TGTGCCAGTAGTTTAACGACAGGGAGTTTACCCTACGAGCAGTACTTC. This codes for CASSLTTGSLPYEQYF.